What follows is one TCR beta chain and its context. This clone appeared a single time. It lacks a known antigen. No base qualities exist here, and no much larger clone lies one base off it. The library was prepared using the immunoSEQ multiplex PCR assay. The multiplex PCR relied on a mix of 60 forward primers for TCR Vbeta segments and 13 reverse primers for TCR Jbeta segments. The CDR3 region of rearranged TCR beta genes was amplified from genomic DNA by a multiplex PCR assay. On the Illumina HiSeq System, the amplified TCR beta libraries were sequenced as 87-base-pair reads. Per the source publication's procedure: A later analysis counted approximately 76 million unique TCR beta chains across the 690 or so repertoires, and 9.5 million to 11 million of these chains were shared by at least two donors. Raw reads were error-corrected and collapsed into unique sequences with a nearest-neighbor algorithm that merged closely related sequences to remove PCR and sequencing errors. V, D and J gene segments were assigned by aligning CDR3 sequences to IMGT reference sequences. For a sequence to be retained, a match of at least six nucleotides was required to both a V gene segment and a J gene segment. A rearrangement was called productive if the CDR3 had no stop codons and remained in frame with V and J, and every other rearrangement was called non-productive. Following IMGT convention, CDR3 was defined as the stretch from the second conserved V-encoded cysteine to the conserved J-encoded phenylalanine. The earlier analysis of a few hundred of the donors excluded sequences that lacked an unambiguous match to a single V gene segment. An earlier analysis of 450 to 650 of the donors called V segments functional above 56.7% productive rearrangements and segregating when the between-donor standard deviation exceeded 5%. A statistical classification framework was built to diagnose cytomegalovirus status from the catalog of TCR beta chain sequences. A later analysis assigned V and J genes by comparing TCR nucleotide sequences with IMGT/GENE-DB human TR gene sequences. A later analysis assigned CDR3 sequences and most-parsimonious VDJ recombination scenarios with the TCRdist pipeline. In a later analysis, every TCR beta chain was defined by the combination of its CDR3 amino acid sequence and its V-gene family, and reads without a unique V-gene family were dropped. As a way to deal with suspected cross-contamination and a sequencing artifact, a later analysis dropped 640 or so nucleotide sequences that were highly shared and had low generation probability. In a later analysis, a clonal expansion index for each public chain was calculated from normalized within-repertoire ranks of inferred template counts. A later analysis computed generation probabilities with a VDJ recombination model fitted to out-of-frame rearrangements, and checked the results against IGoR. Hypergeometric tests were used in a later analysis to score TCR-TCR, TCR-HLA and TCR-CMV co-occurrence, with a repertoire-size bias correction applied to the TCR pairs. False discovery rates were estimated in a later analysis by permuting HLA or CMV assignments 20 times. In a later analysis, co-occurring TCRs were grouped with DBSCAN, and TCRdist sequence similarity was added when clustering was performed within HLA-allele-positive subsets. Repertoires with fewer than 30,000 or more than 120,000 public chains were left out of co-occurrence clustering, as were five repertoires with anomalous nucleotide sharing. TCRdb took this table from immuneACCESS and kept in-frame rearrangements with V and J called. Such tables lack part of the clones; where checked against another copy, unresolved V genes explain under half of the gap, and the rest is unexplained. The V and J calls and clone size are taken from that table; D and trimming were inferred from the DNA. Recorded for this sample are about 110,000 clones; roughly 71% of them occurred a single time. Of the sample, 9.5% to 13% falls within the top ten clones.

This record belongs to a study of cytomegalovirus exposure and HLA in healthy donors listed by TCRdb under 2017. At the level of the whole study: An earlier analysis of 587 of the donors reported about 280 Gb of sequence data and 117 million unique TCR beta sequences obtained from about 200 million T cells. Among roughly 400 genotyped donors of the cohort, an average of 235,054 unique TCR beta nucleotide sequences were sequenced per donor, about a sixth of them non-productive. To decide whether each TCR beta V gene segment behaved as functional or pseudogenic, an earlier analysis of some 540 of the donors relied on high-throughput TCR beta sequencing. Donor age, sex, ethnicity and CMV serostatus were compiled together with the repertoire data. A later genetic analysis took genome-wide SNP genotypes for about three fifths of the 666 donors and used that subset as a discovery cohort. The study combined high-throughput TCR immunosequencing, statistical association of individual TCRs with disease status, and machine learning to predict cytomegalovirus infection status. Both class I and class II loci were covered by HLA typing, at four-digit resolution. The later analysis used no new phenotypic data to find candidate immune exposures, relying instead on TCR beta sequences and their occurrence across donors. Roughly 5 DR-DQ haplotypes were handled as single units for association and clustering because linkage in the cohort was strong. Of the roughly 400 genotyped donors, 81% fell in the genetic ancestry cluster associated with self-reported Caucasian donors. A later analysis re-analyzed previously published TCR beta repertoires from approximately 700 donors and added high-resolution HLA genotyping to study TCR occurrence patterns. Typing coverage varied by locus: roughly 629-630 donors for A, B, C, DRB1 and DQB1; roughly 510 for DQA1; about 570 for DPA1; 450 to 480 for DPB1. The study profiled the T cell repertoires of 550 to 700 subjects by immunosequencing and related them to cytomegalovirus serostatus. An early release that covered about 640 HLA-typed donors contained about 300 gigabases of sequencing data and approximately 85 million unique TCR sequences. All discovery cohort repertoires had been generated on a single sequencing platform. The aim of the study was to test whether cataloging public T cell receptors could identify signatures of past pathogen exposure. Besides the first cohort of 666 subjects, a separate validation cohort made up of roughly 130 different subjects was used. Results and caveats for the whole study, not just this receptor: In a later genetic analysis, a missense DCLRE1C variant was associated with V-gene and J-gene trimming of TCR beta chains, and the association was replicated in an independent cohort. Several of the top co-occurrence clusters appeared to be linked to parvovirus B19, influenza, CMV and Epstein-Barr virus, according to a later analysis. A later genetic analysis reported fewer N-insertions in productive TCRs among donors in an Asian-associated ancestry cluster than the roughly 650-donor mean. Roughly uniform sequencing depth across donors was assumed in presence/absence analyses, although this assumption may not hold. According to a later analysis, TCR association rates differed among HLA loci, with DRB1 alleles showing the most associated TCRs and HLA-C alleles showing the fewest. Because HLA typing was missing for some donors at each locus, association tests included only the typed subset. When HLA alleles, especially DR and DQ, strongly co-occurred, attributing TCR associations to individual alleles was difficult. According to the authors, the approach could potentially be generalized to other disease states and immunological phenotypes. According to a later analysis, most CMV-associated TCR beta chains appeared to be HLA-restricted, and the HLA associations seemed to be driven largely by CMV exposure. A further reported finding was that TCR beta sequences accurately predicted the HLA-A and HLA-B alleles for most subjects in the first cohort. In the study, around 150 TCR beta chains were listed as associated with cytomegalovirus. Some IMGT-functional V segments, including TRBV6-2 and TRBV6-3, could not be told apart with the 87-base-pair reads, so those segments were excluded. A cluster of highly shared sequence variants was judged likely to represent a technical artifact of the sequencing pipeline. In both the original and validation cohorts, the classifier was reported to diagnose cytomegalovirus status with high specificity and sensitivity. At a false discovery rate of 0.05, a later analysis linked some 17,000 TCR beta sequences to specific HLA alleles. Immune exposure information for the cohort was limited to CMV serostatus. Three of the identified cytomegalovirus-associated TCR beta chains were confirmed in vitro to be specific for cytomegalovirus antigens. Correlated functional status among segregating V segments might reflect linkage disequilibrium, but an unknown experimental factor could not be ruled out. Most TCR sequences were seen in very few donors, while some public TCRs were found in many individuals. In a later analysis, HLA-associated TCR beta chains were found to be more clonally expanded and to have lower generation probabilities than equally common non-associated chains. In this cohort, only TCR beta chains were sequenced, and detectable features were limited by the absence of alpha or paired-chain data. The earlier analysis of some 540 of the donors excluded roughly 16 rarely observed V segments, including chromosome 9 orphons, because counts were too low. Broadly in line with IMGT annotations, most TCR beta V segments showed up in productive rearrangements about 90% or about 30% of the time in an earlier analysis of a few hundred of the donors.

The cohort consisted of 600 or so healthy bone marrow donors. All cohort members were sampled while nominally healthy, although unrecorded immune exposures were likely present. The donor tested CMV seropositive and was one of the 289 seropositive cohort members. Each donor provided a peripheral blood sample, and peripheral blood mononuclear cells were used for TCR beta sequencing. The Qiagen DNeasy Blood Extraction Kit was used to extract genomic DNA from the blood cell samples. The germline ends are 12 bases apart after V is trimmed by 6 bases and J by 7 bases. Inclusive of the bounding cysteine and phenylalanine, the CDR3 is 12 residues long. The DNA shown is the 36-base CDR3, in frame from base 1. From the germline V gene, CDR1 is SQVTM and CDR2 is ANQGSEA.

The source is a middle-aged man in good health and CMV-seropositive. This receptor chain uses TRBV29-1 and TRBJ1-4; no D gene is confidently identified. Sequencing was done on a sample of PBMCs. The DNA reads as follows: TGCAGCGTCGAGGATAACGGTGAAAAACTGTTTTTT. The resulting protein is CSVEDNGEKLFF.